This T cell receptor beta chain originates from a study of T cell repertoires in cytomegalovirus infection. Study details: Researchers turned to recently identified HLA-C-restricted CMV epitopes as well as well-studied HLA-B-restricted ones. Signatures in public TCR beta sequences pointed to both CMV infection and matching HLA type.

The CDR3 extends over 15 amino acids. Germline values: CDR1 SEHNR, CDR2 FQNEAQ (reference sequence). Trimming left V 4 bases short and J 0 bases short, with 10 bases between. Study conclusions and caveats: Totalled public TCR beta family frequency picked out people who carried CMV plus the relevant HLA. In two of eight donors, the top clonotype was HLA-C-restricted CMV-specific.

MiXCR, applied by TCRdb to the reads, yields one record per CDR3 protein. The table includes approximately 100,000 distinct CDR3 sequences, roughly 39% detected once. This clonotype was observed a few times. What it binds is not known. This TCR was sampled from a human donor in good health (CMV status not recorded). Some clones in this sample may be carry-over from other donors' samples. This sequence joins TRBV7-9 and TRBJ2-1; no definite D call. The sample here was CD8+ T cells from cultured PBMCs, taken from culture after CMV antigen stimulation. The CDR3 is CASSSPQHSYNEQFF. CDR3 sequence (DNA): TGTGCCAGCAGCTCCCCGCAGCACTCCTACAATGAGCAGTTCTTC.